The 12 T cell receptor beta chains presented below share a single source sample, sequenced in a study of blood T cell repertoires in COVID-19. Some clones are missing from TCRdb's copy, which holds only in-frame ones; the method was immunoSEQ multiplex PCR. Of more than 250,000 clones listed, 87% are singletons. The sample was PBMCs or T cells enriched from blood (not recorded which). These receptors originate from a woman aged 25-40 years who had recovered from COVID-19.

This sequence joins TRBV20-1 and TRBJ1-2; the match to TRBD1 covers 8 bases. After removal of 3 bases from V and 2 bases from J, the junction contained 11 bases not matched to a gene. Germline V CDR1 and CDR2: DFQATT, SNEGSKA (reference sequence). This CDR3 has 16 residues. The CDR3, as DNA: TGCAGTGCTAGTCCAGGGACAGGTCAACCCAACTATGGCTACACCTTC. Translation: CSASPGTGQPNYGYTF.

V is TRBV29-1 and J is TRBJ2-7; TRBD2 matches at 10 bases. Germline trimming cut 3 bases from V and 3 bases from J; bases unmatched to any gene: 5. CDR1 is SQVTM, CDR2 ANQGSEA, per germline. The CDR3 sequence is 14 residues long. CDR3 sequence: CSVDWASGGYEQYF. The DNA for the CDR3 is TGCAGCGTTGATTGGGCTAGCGGGGGCTACGAGCAGTACTTC.

This clone was seen once. The chain couples TRBV5-1 to TRBJ1-5; D call uncertain. Trimming stripped 3 bases from V and 0 bases from J, with 13 bases between. Germline V gene lookup returns CDR1 SGHRS and CDR2 YFSETQ. The CDR3 totals 16 residues. The CDR3 DNA sequence: TGCGCCAGCAGCTATACCGGACGGGATAGCAATCAGCCCCAGCATTTT. It encodes CASSYTGRDSNQPQHF.

The chain couples TRBV7-9 to TRBJ1-2; 8 bases are a match to TRBD1. Trimming removed 3 bases from V and 7 bases from J; junction bases left unmatched: 16. This CDR3 has 17 residues. Germline V lookup: CDR1 SEHNR, CDR2 FQNEAQ (reference sequence). The DNA for the CDR3 is TGTGCCAGCAGCTTTGGGGGGGGACCTGGGACAGGCCTTGGCTACACCTTC. It is translated as CASSFGGGPGTGLGYTF.

The chain recombines TRBV28 with TRBJ2-1; no clear D gene. Trimming removed 6 bases at V and 10 bases at J, with 19 bases between. CDR3 length: 14 residues. Germline values: CDR1 MDHEN, CDR2 SYDVKM. The CDR3 sequence is CASRQFNVLGEQFF. The CDR3 nucleotides are TGTGCCAGCAGGCAGTTTAATGTTCTAGGAGAGCAGTTCTTC. The variable domain in full, completed from reference TRBV28 and TRBJ2-1, reads DVKVTQSSRYLVKRTGEKVFLECVQDMDHENMFWYRQDPGLGLRLIYFSYDVKMKEKGDIPEGYSVSREKKERFSLILESASTNQTSMYLCASRQFNVLGEQFFGPGTRLTVL.

The CDR3 spells CASQEVTGFNSGNEQFF. The DNA for the CDR3 is TGTGCCAGCCAAGAGGTGACAGGGTTTAATTCGGGAAATGAGCAGTTCTTC. The chain recombines TRBV4-2 with TRBJ2-1, with 7 bases aligning to TRBD1. V gave up 8 bases and J gave up 7 bases; unmatched junction bases: 20. CDR1 and CDR2 (germline): LGHNA, YNFKEQ. The CDR3 totals 17 residues.

The V call is TRBV5-1, the J call TRBJ2-2; TRBD1 matches 11 bases. Trimming took 4 bases from V and 7 from J; bases not matched to a gene: 9. The CDR3 is 16 residues long. The germline gives CDR1 SGHRS, CDR2 YFSETQ. The CDR3 region has the DNA TGCGCCAGCAGCAGGACAGGGGGCGCGATAAGCGGGGAGCTGTTTTTT. As protein: CASSRTGGAISGELFF.

This clone was picked up a small number of times. This chain uses TRBV5-1 with TRBJ1-3, with D perhaps matching TRBD1 (5 bases). This CDR3 region has 18 residues. Germline CDR1 and CDR2: SGHRS and YFSETQ. The V and J ends lost 3 bases and 2 bases respectively, with 21 bases between them. The CDR3 protein is CASSWTPGTKQPGNTIYF. Here the CDR3 DNA reads TGCGCCAGCAGCTGGACACCGGGGACTAAACAACCTGGAAACACCATATATTTT.

The chain links TRBV5-1 to TRBJ2-2, with D possibly TRBD2 on 6 matching bases. Deletions cut 2 bases from V and 8 bases from J, with 28 bases between. The CDR3 is 19 residues long. Germline CDR1 reads SGHRS; CDR2 reads YFSETQ. Here the CDR3 DNA reads TGCGCCAGCAGCTTCACCGGGAGTACAGCCCCAGGGTTTTCGGGGGAGCTGTTTTTT. This codes for CASSFTGSTAPGFSGELFF.

The chain uses TRBV30 and TRBJ1-5; D is unclear. CDR1 is GTSNPN and CDR2 is SVGIG in the germline V gene (reference sequence). Deletions cut 3 bases from V and 0 bases from J, with 9 bases between. The CDR3 is 14 amino acids. CDR3 coding DNA: TGTGCCTGGAGCTCGGTTCATAGCAATCAGCCCCAGCATTTT. Amino acid sequence: CAWSSVHSNQPQHF. The full variable domain, with the rest looked up from reference TRBV30 and TRBJ1-5, is SQTIHQWPATLVQPVGSPLSLECTVEGTSNPNLYWYRQAAGRGLQLLFYSVGIGQISSEVPQNLSASRPQDRQFILSSKKLLLSDSGFYLCAWSSVHSNQPQHFGDGTRLSIL.

CDR3 residues: CASSQAGGTPGANVLTF. CDR3 nucleotide sequence: TGTGCCAGCAGCCAAGCGGGGGGAACACCTGGGGCCAACGTCCTGACTTTC. The J gene is TRBJ2-6, the V gene TRBV3-1 (or the pseudogene TRBV3-2), with 7 bases that match TRBD2. The CDR3 has 17 residues. V shed 1 base and J 2 bases; nucleotides not matched to a gene: 5. Germline V gives CDR1 LGHDT, CDR2 YNNKEL (reference sequence).

The chain is built from TRBV9 and TRBJ2-5; D remains unclear. This CDR3 has 13 amino acids. In germline, CDR1 is SGDLS, CDR2 YYNGEE. V was pared by 0 bases and J by 4 bases, with 7 bases between. This CDR3 reads CASSVEISETQYF. CDR3 DNA sequence: TGTGCCAGCAGCGTAGAAATATCAGAGACCCAGTACTTC.